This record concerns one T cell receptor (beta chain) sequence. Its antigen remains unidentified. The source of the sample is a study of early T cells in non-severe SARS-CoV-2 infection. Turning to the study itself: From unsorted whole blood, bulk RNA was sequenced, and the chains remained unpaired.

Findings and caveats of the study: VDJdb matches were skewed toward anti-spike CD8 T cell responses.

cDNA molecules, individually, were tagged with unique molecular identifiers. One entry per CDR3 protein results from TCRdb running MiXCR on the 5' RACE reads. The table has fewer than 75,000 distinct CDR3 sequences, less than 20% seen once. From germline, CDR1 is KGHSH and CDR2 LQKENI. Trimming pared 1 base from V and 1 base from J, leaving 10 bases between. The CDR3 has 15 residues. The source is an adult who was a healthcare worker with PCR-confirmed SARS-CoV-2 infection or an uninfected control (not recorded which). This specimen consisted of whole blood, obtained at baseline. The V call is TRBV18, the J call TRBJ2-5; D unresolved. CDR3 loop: CASSPQGRIQETQYF. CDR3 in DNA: TGTGCCAGCTCACCACAAGGACGGATCCAAGAGACCCAGTACTTC.